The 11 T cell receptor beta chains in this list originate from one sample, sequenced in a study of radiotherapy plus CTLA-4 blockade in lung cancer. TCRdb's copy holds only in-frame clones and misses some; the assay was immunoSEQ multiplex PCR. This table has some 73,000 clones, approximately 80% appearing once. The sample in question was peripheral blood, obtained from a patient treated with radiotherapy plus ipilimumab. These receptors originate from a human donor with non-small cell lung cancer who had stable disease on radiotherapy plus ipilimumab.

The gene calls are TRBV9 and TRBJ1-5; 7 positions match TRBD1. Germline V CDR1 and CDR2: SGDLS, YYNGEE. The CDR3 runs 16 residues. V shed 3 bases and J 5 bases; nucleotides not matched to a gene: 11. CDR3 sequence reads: CASSERGNTGDQPQHF. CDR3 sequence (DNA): TGTGCCAGCAGCGAGAGGGGGAACACAGGGGATCAGCCCCAGCATTTT.

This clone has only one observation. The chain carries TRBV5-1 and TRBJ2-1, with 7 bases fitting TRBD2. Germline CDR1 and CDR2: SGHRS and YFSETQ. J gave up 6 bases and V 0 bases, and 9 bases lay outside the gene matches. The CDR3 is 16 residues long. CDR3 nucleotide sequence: TGCGCCAGCAGCTTGGGAGTCACGGGAGGTAGCAATGAGCAGTTCTTC. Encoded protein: CASSLGVTGGSNEQFF.

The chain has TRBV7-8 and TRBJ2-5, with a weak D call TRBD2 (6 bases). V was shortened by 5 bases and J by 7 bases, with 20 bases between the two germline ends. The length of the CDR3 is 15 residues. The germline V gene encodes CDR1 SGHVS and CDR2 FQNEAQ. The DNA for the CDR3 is TGTGCCAGCAGCCAGGAGCTATCCTGGGAGGTGACCCAGTACTTC. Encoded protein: CASSQELSWEVTQYF.

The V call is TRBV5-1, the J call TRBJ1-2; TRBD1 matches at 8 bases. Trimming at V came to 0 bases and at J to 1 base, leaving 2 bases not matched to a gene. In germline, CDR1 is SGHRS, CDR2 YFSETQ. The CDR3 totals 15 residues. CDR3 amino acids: CASSLATGGNYGYTF. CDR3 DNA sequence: TGCGCCAGCAGCTTGGCAACAGGGGGTAACTATGGCTACACCTTC.

The CDR3, as DNA: TGTGCCAGCAGTGAAGATTGGACCAGCGAGCAGTACTTC. It codes for CASSEDWTSEQYF. V gene TRBV6-1 combines with J gene TRBJ2-7; no clear D. CDR1 and CDR2 (germline): MNHNS, SASEGT. The CDR3 sequence is 13 residues long. Trimming took off 1 base at V and 6 bases at J, with 10 bases between the two ends.

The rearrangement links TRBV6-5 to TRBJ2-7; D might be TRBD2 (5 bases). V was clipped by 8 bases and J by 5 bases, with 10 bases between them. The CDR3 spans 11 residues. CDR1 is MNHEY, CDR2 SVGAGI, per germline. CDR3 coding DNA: TGTGCCAGCCGGGGTGGACACGAGCAGTACTTC. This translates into CASRGGHEQYF.

The CDR3: CASSQVASGHEQFF. CDR3 nucleotides: TGTGCCAGCAGCCAAGTGGCTAGCGGGCATGAGCAGTTCTTC. The chain links TRBV14 to TRBJ2-1; 8 nucleotides line up with TRBD2. CDR3 length: 14 residues. The V and J ends lost 1 base and 8 bases, in that order; junction bases with no gene match: 4. Germline CDR1 reads SGHDN; CDR2 reads FVKESK.

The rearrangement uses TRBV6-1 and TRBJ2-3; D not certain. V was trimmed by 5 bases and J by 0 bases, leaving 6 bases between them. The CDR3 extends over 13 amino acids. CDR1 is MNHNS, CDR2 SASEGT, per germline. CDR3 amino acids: CASSLQSTDTQYF. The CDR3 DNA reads TGTGCCAGCAGTTTACAGAGCACAGATACGCAGTATTTT.

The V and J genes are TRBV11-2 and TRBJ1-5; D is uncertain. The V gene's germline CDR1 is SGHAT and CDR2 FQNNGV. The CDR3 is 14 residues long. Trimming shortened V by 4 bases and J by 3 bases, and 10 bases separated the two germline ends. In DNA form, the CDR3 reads TGTGCCAGCAGCTCCTCCAGATCCAATCAGCCCCAGCATTTT. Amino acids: CASSSSRSNQPQHF.

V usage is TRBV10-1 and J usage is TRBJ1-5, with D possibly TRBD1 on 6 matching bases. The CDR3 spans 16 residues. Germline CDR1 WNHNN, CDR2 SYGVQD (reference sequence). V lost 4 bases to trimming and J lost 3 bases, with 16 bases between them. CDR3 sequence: CASSGRLDSHNQPQHF. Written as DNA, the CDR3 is TGCGCCAGCAGTGGAAGGTTGGACAGCCACAATCAGCCCCAGCATTTT.

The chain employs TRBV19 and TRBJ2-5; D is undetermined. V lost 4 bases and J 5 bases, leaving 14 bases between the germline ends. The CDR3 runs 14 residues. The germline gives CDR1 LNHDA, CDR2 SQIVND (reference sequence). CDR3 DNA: TGTGCCAGTAGTACCAGACGGGTTTCGGAGACCCAGTACTTC. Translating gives CASSTRRVSETQYF.